Listed below are T cell receptor beta chains from one sample, sequenced in a study of shared clonotypes between healthy human individuals. Assay used: immunoSEQ multiplex PCR; TCRdb lists only in-frame clones, some missing. Here the sample spans some 980,000 clones, over 60% being singletons. Sequenced input: memory CD4+ T cells sorted from blood. The receptors come from a young man in good health. CDR3s include the opening cysteine and the closing phenylalanine or tryptophan. D genes are given only for firm matches. Expanded clones get a size class; other rows say once, few or many, or leave the size out.

abundance: once
d_gene: NA
j_gene: TRBJ1-6
v_gene: TRBV27
CDR3aa: CASSLGPNPNSPLHF
CDR3nt: TGTGCCAGCAGTTTAGGACCAAACCCTAATTCACCCCTCCACTTT

abundance: NA
d_gene: TRBD1
j_gene: TRBJ1-2
v_gene: TRBV11-1
CDR3aa: CASSQGQGPLRGYTF
CDR3nt: TGTGCCAGCAGCCAGGGACAGGGCCCCCTGAGGGGCTACACCTTC

abundance: NA
d_gene: NA
j_gene: TRBJ2-7
v_gene: TRBV9
CDR3aa: CASSVGIRTDIYEQYF
CDR3nt: TGTGCCAGCAGCGTAGGAATTAGGACAGATATCTACGAGCAGTACTTC

abundance: NA
d_gene: NA
j_gene: TRBJ1-1
v_gene: TRBV9
CDR3aa: CASSAPGQTVAFF
CDR3nt: TGTGCCAGCAGCGCCCCGGGACAAACCGTCGCTTTCTTT

abundance: NA
d_gene: TRBD1
j_gene: TRBJ1-1
v_gene: TRBV19
CDR3aa: CASSPWDRGHTEAFF
CDR3nt: TGTGCCAGTAGTCCCTGGGACAGGGGGCACACTGAAGCTTTCTTT

abundance: NA
d_gene: NA
j_gene: TRBJ2-2
v_gene: TRBV18
CDR3aa: CASSGQNTGELFF
CDR3nt: TGTGCCAGCTCAGGGCAGAACACCGGGGAGCTGTTTTTT

abundance: NA
d_gene: NA
j_gene: TRBJ2-6
v_gene: TRBV28
CDR3aa: CASSSLYSGANVLTF
CDR3nt: TGTGCCAGCAGTTCGCTGTACTCTGGGGCCAACGTCCTGACTTTC

abundance: few
d_gene: NA
j_gene: TRBJ1-5
v_gene: TRBV30
CDR3aa: CAWSVGTVLNQPQHF
CDR3nt: TGTGCCTGGAGTGTCGGGACGGTGCTAAATCAGCCCCAGCATTTT

abundance: NA
d_gene: TRBD1
j_gene: TRBJ1-1
v_gene: TRBV6-1
CDR3aa: CASSQWDRGRTEAFF
CDR3nt: TGTGCCAGCAGTCAGTGGGACAGGGGTAGGACTGAAGCTTTCTTT

abundance: NA
d_gene: NA
j_gene: TRBJ1-5
v_gene: TRBV30
CDR3aa: CAWSVSPSNQPQHF
CDR3nt: TGTGCCTGGAGTGTATCTCCAAGCAATCAGCCCCAGCATTTT

abundance: NA
d_gene: TRBD2
j_gene: TRBJ2-5
v_gene: TRBV11-1
CDR3aa: CASSTDSGGPQETQYF
CDR3nt: TGTGCCAGCAGCACCGATAGCGGGGGGCCCCAAGAGACCCAGTACTTC

abundance: NA
d_gene: NA
j_gene: TRBJ2-5
v_gene: TRBV10-3
CDR3aa: CAISEGGLGKTQYF
CDR3nt: TGTGCCATCAGTGAGGGGGGACTGGGAAAGACCCAGTACTTC

abundance: NA
d_gene: TRBD2
j_gene: TRBJ2-3
v_gene: TRBV2
CDR3aa: CASSEAGSGTSGFF
CDR3nt: TGTGCCAGCAGTGAAGCAGGTTCCGGGACTAGCGGGTTTTTT

abundance: NA
d_gene: NA
j_gene: TRBJ1-3
v_gene: TRBV28
CDR3aa: CASTLRFSGNTIYF
CDR3nt: TGTGCCAGCACCCTCAGATTCTCTGGAAACACCATATATTTT

abundance: NA
d_gene: TRBD1
j_gene: TRBJ2-6
v_gene: TRBV7-2
CDR3aa: CASSAGQGVWSGANVLTF
CDR3nt: TGTGCCAGCAGCGCAGGACAGGGGGTTTGGTCTGGGGCCAACGTCCTGACTTTC

abundance: few
d_gene: TRBD2
j_gene: TRBJ2-7
v_gene: TRBV7-9
CDR3aa: CASSFVREKGEQYF
CDR3nt: TGTGCCAGCAGCTTCGTGCGGGAGAAGGGCGAGCAGTACTTC

abundance: NA
d_gene: NA
j_gene: TRBJ1-2
v_gene: TRBV19
CDR3aa: CASSIGGGSPRGGYTF
CDR3nt: TGTGCCAGTAGTATTGGGGGGGGCTCCCCTCGAGGTGGCTACACCTTC

abundance: NA
d_gene: NA
j_gene: TRBJ2-2
v_gene: TRBV6-4
CDR3aa: CATLGPGPGKGELFF
CDR3nt: TGTGCCACCCTGGGACCGGGGCCGGGGAAAGGGGAGCTGTTTTTT

abundance: NA
d_gene: NA
j_gene: TRBJ2-7
v_gene: TRBV28
CDR3aa: CASSSVRQGLVREQYF
CDR3nt: TGTGCCAGCAGTTCGGTCAGACAGGGACTCGTCCGGGAGCAGTACTTC

abundance: NA
d_gene: NA
j_gene: TRBJ1-2
v_gene: TRBV19
CDR3aa: CASSMEARAYGYTF
CDR3nt: TGTGCCAGTAGTATGGAGGCCAGAGCCTATGGCTACACCTTC